This T cell receptor (beta chain) was obtained from a study of cytomegalovirus exposure and HLA in healthy donors. Study results and caveats: Later, TCR association rates were found to vary by HLA locus, highest for DRB1 and lowest for HLA-C.

Germline CDR1 SSHAT, CDR2 FNYEAQ (reference sequence). This CDR3 has 15 residues. With respect to this clone: What it binds is not known. An end of the junction differs from the germline gene, which may be a read error.

Those who donated were healthy bone marrow donors. The primer mix had 60 Vbeta and 13 Jbeta primers. Some clones are missing from TCRdb's copy, which holds only in-frame ones; the method was immunoSEQ multiplex PCR. The sample holds approximately 100,000 clones, 70% seen once. J is TRBJ2-5 and V is TRBV7-7, with 11 bases that match TRBD1. The J call is in doubt because the DNA end fits TRBJ2-7 better. The sequence was obtained from a man aged 45-65 years in good health and CMV-seronegative. The specimen sequenced was PBMCs. This CDR3 is CASSRGQGEMFEQYF. The CDR3 DNA reads TGTGCTAGCAGCAGGGGACAGGGGGAAATGTTCGAGCAGTACTTC.